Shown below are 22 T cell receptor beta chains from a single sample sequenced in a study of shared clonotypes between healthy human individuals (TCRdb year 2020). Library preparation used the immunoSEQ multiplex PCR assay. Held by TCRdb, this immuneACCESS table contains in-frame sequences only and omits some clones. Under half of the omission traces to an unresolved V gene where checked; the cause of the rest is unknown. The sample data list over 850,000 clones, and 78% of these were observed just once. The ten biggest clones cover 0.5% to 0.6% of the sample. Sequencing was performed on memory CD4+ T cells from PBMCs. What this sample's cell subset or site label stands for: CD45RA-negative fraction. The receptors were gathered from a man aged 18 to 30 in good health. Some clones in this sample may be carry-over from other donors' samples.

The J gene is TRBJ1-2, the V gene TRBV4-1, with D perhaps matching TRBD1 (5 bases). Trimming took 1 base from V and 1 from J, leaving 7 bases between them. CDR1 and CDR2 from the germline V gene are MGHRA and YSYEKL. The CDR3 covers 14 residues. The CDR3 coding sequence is TGCGCCAGCAGCCAAGGACAGTTTAACTATGGCTACACCTTC. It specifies CASSQGQFNYGYTF.

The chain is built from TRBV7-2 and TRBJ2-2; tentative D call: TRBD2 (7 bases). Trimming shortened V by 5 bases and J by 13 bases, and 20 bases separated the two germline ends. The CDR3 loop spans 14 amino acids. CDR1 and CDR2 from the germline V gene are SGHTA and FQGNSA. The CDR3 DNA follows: TGTGCCAGCAGCCCCTCCGCGGGGGCGCGCAGGCTGTTTTTT. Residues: CASSPSAGARRLFF. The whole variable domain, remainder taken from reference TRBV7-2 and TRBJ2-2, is GAGVSQSPSNKVTEKGKDVELRCDPISGHTALYWYRQSLGQGLEFLIYFQGNSAPDKSGLPSDRFSAERTGGSVSTLTIQRTQQEDSAVYLCASSPSAGARRLFFGEGSRLTVL.

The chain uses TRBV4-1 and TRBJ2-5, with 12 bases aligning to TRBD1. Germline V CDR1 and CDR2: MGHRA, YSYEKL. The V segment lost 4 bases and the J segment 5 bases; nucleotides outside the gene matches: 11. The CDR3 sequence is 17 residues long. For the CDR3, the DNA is TGCGCCAGCAGCCGAAACCCGGGACAGGGGGCGCGGGAGACCCAGTACTTC. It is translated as CASSRNPGQGARETQYF.

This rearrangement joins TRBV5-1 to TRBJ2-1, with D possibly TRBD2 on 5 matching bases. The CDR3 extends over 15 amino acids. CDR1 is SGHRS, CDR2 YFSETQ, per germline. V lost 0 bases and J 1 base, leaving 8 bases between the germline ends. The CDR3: CASSLELVSYNEQFF. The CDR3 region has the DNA TGCGCCAGCAGCTTGGAACTAGTGTCCTACAATGAGCAGTTCTTC.

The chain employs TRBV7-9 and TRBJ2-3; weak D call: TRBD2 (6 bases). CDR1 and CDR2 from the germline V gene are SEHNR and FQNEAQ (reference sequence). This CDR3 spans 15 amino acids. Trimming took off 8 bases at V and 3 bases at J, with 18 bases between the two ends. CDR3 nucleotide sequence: TGTGCCAGCCCCTGGGAGGAGCGAAGGACAGATACGCAGTATTTT. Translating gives CASPWEERRTDTQYF. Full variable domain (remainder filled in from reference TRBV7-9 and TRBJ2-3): DTGVSQNPRHKITKRGQNVTFRCDPISEHNRLYWYRQTLGQGPEFLTYFQNEAQLEKSRLLSDRFSAERPKGSFSTLEIQRTEQGDSAMYLCASPWEERRTDTQYFGPGTRLTVL.

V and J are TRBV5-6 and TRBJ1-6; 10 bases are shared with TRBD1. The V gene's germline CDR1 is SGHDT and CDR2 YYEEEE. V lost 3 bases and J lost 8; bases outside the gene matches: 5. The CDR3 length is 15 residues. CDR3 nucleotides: TGTGCCAGCAGCTCGCCGGGACAGGGGCATTCACCCCTCCACTTT. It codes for CASSSPGQGHSPLHF.

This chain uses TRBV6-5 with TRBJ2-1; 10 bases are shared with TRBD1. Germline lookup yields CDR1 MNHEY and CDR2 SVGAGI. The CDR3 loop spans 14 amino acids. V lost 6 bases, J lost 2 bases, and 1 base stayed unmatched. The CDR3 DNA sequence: TGTGCCAGCAGGACAGGGGGCACCTACAATGAGCAGTTCTTC. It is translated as CASRTGGTYNEQFF.

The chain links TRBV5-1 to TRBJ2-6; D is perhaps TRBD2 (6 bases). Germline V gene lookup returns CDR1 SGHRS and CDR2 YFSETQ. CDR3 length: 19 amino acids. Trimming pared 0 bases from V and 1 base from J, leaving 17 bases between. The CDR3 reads CASSLAWRGLPSGANVLTF. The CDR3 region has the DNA TGCGCCAGCAGCTTGGCCTGGAGGGGACTTCCTTCTGGGGCCAACGTCCTGACTTTC.

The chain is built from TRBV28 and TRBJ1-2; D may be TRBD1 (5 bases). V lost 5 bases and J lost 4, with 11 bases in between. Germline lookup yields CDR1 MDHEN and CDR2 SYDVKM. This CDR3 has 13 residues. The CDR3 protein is CASSDRTSYGYTF. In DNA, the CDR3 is TGTGCCAGCAGTGACAGAACCTCCTATGGCTACACCTTC.

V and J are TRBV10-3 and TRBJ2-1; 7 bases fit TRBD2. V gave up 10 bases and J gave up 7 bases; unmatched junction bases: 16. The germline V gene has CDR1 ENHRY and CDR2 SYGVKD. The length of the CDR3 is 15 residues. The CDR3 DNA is TGTGCCACCCGGCCAACCGGGACTATCAAAAATGAGCAGTTCTTC. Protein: CATRPTGTIKNEQFF.

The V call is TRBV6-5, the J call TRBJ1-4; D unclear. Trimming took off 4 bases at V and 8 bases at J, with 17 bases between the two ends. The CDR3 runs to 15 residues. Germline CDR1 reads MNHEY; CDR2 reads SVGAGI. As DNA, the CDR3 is TGTGCCAGCAGTTTCTATGGCGGGAGTTCCGAAAAACTGTTTTTT. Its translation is CASSFYGGSSEKLFF.

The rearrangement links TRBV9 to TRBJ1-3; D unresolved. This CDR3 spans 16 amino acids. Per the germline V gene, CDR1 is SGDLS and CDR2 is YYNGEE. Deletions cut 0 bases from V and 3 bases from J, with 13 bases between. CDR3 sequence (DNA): TGTGCCAGCAGCGTAGCTAGCGTGTTTGGTGGAAACACCATATATTTT. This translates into CASSVASVFGGNTIYF.

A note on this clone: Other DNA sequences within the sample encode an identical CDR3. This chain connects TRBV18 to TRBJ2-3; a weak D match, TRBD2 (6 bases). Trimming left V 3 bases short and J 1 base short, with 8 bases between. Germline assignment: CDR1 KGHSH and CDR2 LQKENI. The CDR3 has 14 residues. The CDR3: CASSPRRGTDTQYF. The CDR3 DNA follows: TGTGCCAGCTCACCCCGGAGGGGCACAGATACGCAGTATTTT.

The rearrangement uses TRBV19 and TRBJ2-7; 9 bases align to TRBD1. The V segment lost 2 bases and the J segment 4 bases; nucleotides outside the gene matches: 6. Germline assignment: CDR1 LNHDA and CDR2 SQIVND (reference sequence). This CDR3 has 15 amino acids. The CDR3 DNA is TGTGCCAGTAGTATAAAGGGGGACAGGGCTTACGAGCAGTACTTC. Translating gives CASSIKGDRAYEQYF.

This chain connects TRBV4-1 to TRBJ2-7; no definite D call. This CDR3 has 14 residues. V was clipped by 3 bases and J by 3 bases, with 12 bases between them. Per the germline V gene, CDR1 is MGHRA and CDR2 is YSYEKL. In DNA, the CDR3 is TGCGCCAGCAGCCATAATATCCGCGGCTACGAGCAGTACTTC. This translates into CASSHNIRGYEQYF.

This CDR3 reads CATGPGGSQETQYF. The CDR3 nucleotides are TGCGCCACCGGACCCGGGGGGAGCCAAGAGACCCAGTACTTC. The rearrangement joins TRBV5-1 to TRBJ2-5; 7 positions agree with TRBD2. The length of the CDR3 is 14 residues. Germline CDR1 is SGHRS and CDR2 is YFSETQ. Unmatched junction bases numbered 9, after V lost 9 bases and J lost 1 base.

The CDR3 sequence: CSVGGTSGTDTQYF. CDR3 nucleotides: TGCAGCGTTGGAGGGACGAGTGGCACAGATACGCAGTATTTT. The chain joins TRBV29-1 to TRBJ2-3; the D call may be TRBD1 or TRBD2 (5 bases each). The CDR3 loop spans 14 amino acids. The V gene's germline CDR1 is SQVTM and CDR2 ANQGSEA. The V gene lost 4 bases and the J gene lost 1 base, with 12 bases spanning the gap.

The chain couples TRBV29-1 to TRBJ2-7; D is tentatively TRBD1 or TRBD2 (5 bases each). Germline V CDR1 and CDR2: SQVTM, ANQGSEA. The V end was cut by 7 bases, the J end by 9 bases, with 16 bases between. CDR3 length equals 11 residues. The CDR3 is CSAAEGTGQYF. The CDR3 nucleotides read TGCAGCGCTGCAGAGGGAACAGGGCAGTACTTC.

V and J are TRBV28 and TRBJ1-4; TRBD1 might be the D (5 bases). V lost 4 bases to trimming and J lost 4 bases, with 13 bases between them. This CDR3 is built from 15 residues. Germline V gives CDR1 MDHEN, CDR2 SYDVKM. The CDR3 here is CASSYSLGDNEKLFF. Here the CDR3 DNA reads TGTGCCAGCAGTTACAGCTTAGGGGATAATGAAAAACTGTTTTTT.

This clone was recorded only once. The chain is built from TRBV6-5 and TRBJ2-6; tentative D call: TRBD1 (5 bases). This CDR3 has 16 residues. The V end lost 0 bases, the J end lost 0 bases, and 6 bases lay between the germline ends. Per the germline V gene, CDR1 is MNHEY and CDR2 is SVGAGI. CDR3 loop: CASSYSTASGANVLTF. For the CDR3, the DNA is TGTGCCAGCAGTTACTCGACAGCCTCTGGGGCCAACGTCCTGACTTTC.

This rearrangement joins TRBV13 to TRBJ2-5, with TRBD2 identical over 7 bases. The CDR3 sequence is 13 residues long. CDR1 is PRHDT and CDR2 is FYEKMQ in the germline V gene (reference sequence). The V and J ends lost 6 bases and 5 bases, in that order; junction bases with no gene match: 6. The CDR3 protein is CASRGEGVETQYF. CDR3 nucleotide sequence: TGTGCCAGCAGGGGGGAGGGTGTTGAGACCCAGTACTTC.

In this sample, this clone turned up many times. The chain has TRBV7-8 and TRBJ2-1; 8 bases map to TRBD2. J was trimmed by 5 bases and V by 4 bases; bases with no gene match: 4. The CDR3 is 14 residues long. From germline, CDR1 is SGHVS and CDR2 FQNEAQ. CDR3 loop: CASSSGLGHNEQFF. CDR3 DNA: TGTGCCAGCAGCTCGGGACTAGGACACAATGAGCAGTTCTTC.